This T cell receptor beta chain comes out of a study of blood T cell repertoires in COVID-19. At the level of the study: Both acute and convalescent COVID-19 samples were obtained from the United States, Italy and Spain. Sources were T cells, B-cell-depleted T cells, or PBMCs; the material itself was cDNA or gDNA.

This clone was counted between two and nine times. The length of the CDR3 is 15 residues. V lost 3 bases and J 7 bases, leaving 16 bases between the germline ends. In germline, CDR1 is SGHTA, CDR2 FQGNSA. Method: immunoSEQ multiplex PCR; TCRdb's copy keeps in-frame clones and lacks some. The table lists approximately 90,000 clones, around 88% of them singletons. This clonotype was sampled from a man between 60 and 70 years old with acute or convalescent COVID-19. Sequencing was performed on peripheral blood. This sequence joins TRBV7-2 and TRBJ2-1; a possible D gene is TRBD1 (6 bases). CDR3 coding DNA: TGTGCCAGCAGCTTTGGGGGACAATGGCAGAATGAGCAGTTCTTC. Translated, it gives CASSFGGQWQNEQFF.